This T cell receptor (beta chain) comes out of a study of CD8+CD57+ T cells in acquired aplastic anemia. About the research overall: The sorted CD4+ and CD8+ cells yielded an average roughly 3 ug of DNA. Healthy donor CD4+ cell samples had a mean of around 9.9 million reads. Study-wide points: Patients and controls had in common approximately 29 CD8+ CDR3 sequences. Patients did not significantly differ from controls in CD8+ Simpson's diversity.

Genomic DNA provided the template from which TCR beta VDJ and CDR3 profiles were obtained. One entry per CDR3 protein results from TCRdb running MiXCR on the reads. The profile shows some 410,000 distinct CDR3 sequences, under 80% of them singletons. Regarding this clonotype: Its antigen is not known.

The sample consisted of sorted CD4+, CD8+, or CD8+CD57+ T cells (not recorded which) from PBMCs. This clonotype originated in a human donor in good health, serving as a control.

For the CDR3, the DNA is TGTGCCAGTAGTCCCTTCAGGACCCAAGAGACCCAGTACTTC. It specifies CASSPFRTQETQYF. The chain links TRBV19 to TRBJ2-1; no firm D call. The J call may be faulty, since TRBJ2-5 better matches the DNA end. Germline V CDR1 and CDR2: LNHDA, SQIVND (reference sequence). CDR3 length equals 14 residues.